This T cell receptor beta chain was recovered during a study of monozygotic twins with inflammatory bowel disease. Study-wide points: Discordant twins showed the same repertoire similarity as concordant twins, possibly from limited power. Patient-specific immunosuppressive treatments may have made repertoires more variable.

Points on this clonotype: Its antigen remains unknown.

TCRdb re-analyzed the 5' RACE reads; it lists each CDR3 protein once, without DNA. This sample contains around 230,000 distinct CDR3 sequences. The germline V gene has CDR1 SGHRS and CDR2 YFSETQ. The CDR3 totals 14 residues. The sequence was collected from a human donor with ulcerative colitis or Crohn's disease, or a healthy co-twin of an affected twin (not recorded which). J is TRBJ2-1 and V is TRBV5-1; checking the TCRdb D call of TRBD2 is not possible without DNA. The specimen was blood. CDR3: CASSLERGGNEQFF.